Listed below are T cell receptor beta chains from one sample, sequenced in a study of T cells after posttransplantation cyclophosphamide. Clones were sequenced by immunoSEQ multiplex PCR, and TCRdb holds only the in-frame ones, with some missing. Found here are roughly 42,000 clones, 90% of them singletons; the top ten hold roughly 2.5%. Material: PBMCs, obtained less than 70 days after allogeneic stem cell transplant with posttransplant cyclophosphamide. Receptors were obtained from a male patient in his sixties who received an allogeneic stem cell transplant from a related donor and was CMV-positive. Some T cells may have originated in the graft donor. The CDR3 runs from the conserved cysteine through the conserved F or W. D genes are given only for firm matches. Only part of the rows carry a size: once, few, many, or a class if the clone is expanded.

j_call,clone_size,v_call,d_call,cdr3_aa,cdr3_nt
TRBJ2-2,once,TRBV5-1,.,CASSLGPGANTGELFF,TGCGCCAGCAGCTTGGGTCCGGGGGCGAACACCGGGGAGCTGTTTTTT
TRBJ2-3,.,TRBV27,.,CASSLRGYTDTQYF,TGTGCCAGCAGTTTACGAGGTTACACAGATACGCAGTATTTT
TRBJ1-1,.,TRBV15,.,CATSRSLANTEAFF,TGTGCCACCAGCAGGTCGTTGGCGAACACTGAAGCTTTCTTT
TRBJ1-1,.,TRBV5-1,.,CASSLVGGMNTEAFF,TGCGCCAGCAGCTTGGTGGGAGGAATGAACACTGAAGCTTTCTTT
TRBJ1-5,.,TRBV5-4,.,CASSLQGSNQPQHF,TGTGCCAGCAGCTTACAGGGAAGCAATCAGCCCCAGCATTTT
TRBJ2-5,.,TRBV18,TRBD2,CASILAGGVSPQRETQYF,TGTGCCAGCATTCTGGCGGGGGGAGTGTCTCCGCAGAGAGAGACCCAGTACTTC
TRBJ1-1,few,TRBV14,.,CASSQDTRGWRLVNTEAFF,TGTGCCAGCAGCCAAGATACCCGGGGATGGAGGCTAGTGAACACTGAAGCTTTCTTT
TRBJ2-1,.,TRBV7-9,.,CASSQTRNFYDFSYNEQFF,TGTGCCAGCAGCCAGACTAGAAACTTCTACGACTTCTCCTACAATGAGCAGTTCTTC
TRBJ1-1,once,TRBV5-1,.,CASSLSTQNTEAFF,TGCGCCAGCAGCTTGTCCACACAAAACACTGAAGCTTTCTTT
TRBJ1-2,.,TRBV9,TRBD1,CASSPRGTGNVYGYTF,TGTGCCAGCAGCCCCCGTGGGACAGGTAATGTCTATGGCTACACCTTC
TRBJ2-5,.,TRBV5-6,TRBD1,CASSSGGWGETQYF,TGTGCCAGCAGCTCAGGGGGTTGGGGAGAGACCCAGTACTTC
TRBJ2-5,.,TRBV9,TRBD2,CASSARPVVGGQETQYF,TGTGCCAGCAGCGCCCGCCCCGTAGTGGGAGGGCAAGAGACCCAGTACTTC
TRBJ1-1,once,TRBV2,.,CASLVPGEAFF,TGTGCCAGCCTGGTCCCAGGGGAAGCTTTCTTT
TRBJ1-3,.,TRBV15,.,CATSRDVVSGNTIYF,TGTGCCACCAGCAGAGATGTAGTCTCTGGAAACACCATATATTTT
TRBJ1-1,.,TRBV7-9,.,CASSEDRNTEAFF,TGTGCCAGCAGCGAGGACAGGAACACTGAAGCTTTCTTT
TRBJ1-1,.,TRBV5-4,.,CASSPRENTEAFF,TGTGCCAGCAGCCCCCGGGAGAACACTGAAGCTTTCTTT
TRBJ2-2,.,TRBV4-1,TRBD2,CASSHGRGLAGKRNTGELFF,TGCGCCAGCAGCCACGGCAGAGGACTAGCGGGGAAAAGGAACACCGGGGAGCTGTTTTTT
TRBJ1-2,.,TRBV5-4,TRBD1,CASSLPGTGGRGYTF,TGTGCCAGCAGCTTGCCCGGGACAGGGGGTCGTGGCTACACCTTC
TRBJ1-1,once,TRBV19,.,CASRTATEAFF,TGTGCCAGTAGGACAGCCACTGAAGCTTTCTTT
TRBJ1-1,.,TRBV10-3,TRBD1,CAISGGQGGMNTEAFF,TGTGCCATCAGTGGAGGACAGGGGGGGATGAACACTGAAGCTTTCTTT
TRBJ2-2,few,TRBV6-1,TRBD2,CASFLTSGAGGELFF,TGTGCCAGCTTTTTAACTAGCGGGGCGGGCGGGGAGCTGTTTTTT
TRBJ2-3,.,TRBV9,.,CASSVERVDTQYF,TGTGCCAGCAGCGTAGAGAGGGTGGATACGCAGTATTTT
TRBJ2-5,.,TRBV6-1,TRBD2,CASSEPGRGSETQYF,TGTGCCAGCAGTGAACCAGGGAGGGGTTCCGAGACCCAGTACTTC